The clone carrying this T cell receptor beta chain was found once. The antigen is not known. These data originate in a study of post-analysis software for immune sequencing data. Trimming stripped 6 bases from V and 3 bases from J, with 14 bases between. The CDR3 extends over 14 amino acids. Germline V gives CDR1 LGHNA, CDR2 YNFKEQ. The study's findings and limits: Included in a set of about five TRBV segments more frequent in patients than controls were TRBV5-6, TRBV5-1 and TRBV20-1. Multiple sclerosis patients had significantly lower normalized Chao1 diversity than controls. Under F measure analysis, samples from one preparation batch co-clustered strongly.

TCR beta libraries were prepared from cDNA with unique molecular identifiers. Researchers reported around 510,000 cDNA molecules coming from roughly 0.93 to 9.6 million T cells. TCRdb analysed the PCR reads with MiXCR anew, one entry per CDR3 protein. The sample consists of roughly 800,000 distinct CDR3 sequences, roughly 50% of them appearing once. The rearrangement joins TRBV4-2 to TRBJ1-2, with a possible D match to TRBD1 (5 bases). Material for sequencing was blood. This clonotype originated in a girl aged 10-17 years with multiple sclerosis. CDR3 loop: CASSAGGSDYGYTF. The CDR3 region has the DNA TGTGCCAGCAGTGCGGGGGGTTCGGACTATGGCTACACCTTC.